Listed below are T cell receptor beta chains from one sample, sequenced in a study of T cells after somatic rescue of genetic block. Clones were sequenced by immunoSEQ multiplex PCR, and TCRdb holds only the in-frame ones, with some missing. The sample holds approximately 110,000 clones, 90% to 95% seen once. Input material: peripheral blood mononuclear cells (PBMCs). Receptor source: a woman aged 18-35 years. Both conserved end residues are part of each CDR3. A D gene is named only where the DNA matches it firmly. Only part of the rows carry a size: once, few, many, or a class if the clone is expanded.

cdr3_nt: TGCAGCGTGTCTTGGACATCAGATACGCAGTATTTT
cdr3_aa: CSVSWTSDTQYF
d_call: -
clone_size: -
j_call: TRBJ2-3
v_call: TRBV29-1

cdr3_nt: TGTGCCAGTAGTATTTCAGGGAACTATGGCTACACCTTC
cdr3_aa: CASSISGNYGYTF
d_call: -
clone_size: -
j_call: TRBJ1-2
v_call: TRBV19

cdr3_nt: TGTGCCAGCAGCTTAGTCGGTAGCGGGGGGCTTCAAGAGACCCAGTACTTC
cdr3_aa: CASSLVGSGGLQETQYF
d_call: TRBD2
clone_size: -
j_call: TRBJ2-5
v_call: TRBV7-2

cdr3_nt: TGCGCCAGCAGCTTGTTACAGGGTCCCTACAATGAGCAGTTCTTC
cdr3_aa: CASSLLQGPYNEQFF
d_call: -
clone_size: -
j_call: TRBJ2-1
v_call: TRBV5-1

cdr3_nt: TGTGCCAGCAGCAAAGCGGTTGTGGTATCGGGACCAGTAAACCAAGAGACCCAGTACTTC
cdr3_aa: CASSKAVVVSGPVNQETQYF
d_call: -
clone_size: -
j_call: TRBJ2-5
v_call: TRBV21-1

cdr3_nt: TGCGCCAGCAGCTTGTTTACTAGCGGGGGGGCCGAAGATACGCAGTATTTT
cdr3_aa: CASSLFTSGGAEDTQYF
d_call: TRBD2
clone_size: -
j_call: TRBJ2-3
v_call: TRBV5-1

cdr3_nt: TGTGCCAGCAGTGAATCCCAGCGAAACACCATATATTTT
cdr3_aa: CASSESQRNTIYF
d_call: -
clone_size: -
j_call: TRBJ1-3
v_call: TRBV2

cdr3_nt: TGTGCCAGCAGCCCCCAGCAAGGACGCTCCACAGATACGCAGTATTTT
cdr3_aa: CASSPQQGRSTDTQYF
d_call: -
clone_size: -
j_call: TRBJ2-3
v_call: TRBV7-6

cdr3_nt: TGCGCCAGCAGCCCGTCCCGGGACAGCACAGATACGCAGTATTTT
cdr3_aa: CASSPSRDSTDTQYF
d_call: -
clone_size: -
j_call: TRBJ2-3
v_call: TRBV5-1

cdr3_nt: TGTGCCAGCAGAAGACAGGCAGAACGTAATGAGCAGTTCTTC
cdr3_aa: CASRRQAERNEQFF
d_call: -
clone_size: -
j_call: TRBJ2-1
v_call: TRBV28

cdr3_nt: TGTGCCAGCAGCCAAGGCCGTAATCAGCCCCAGCATTTT
cdr3_aa: CASSQGRNQPQHF
d_call: -
clone_size: -
j_call: TRBJ1-5
v_call: TRBV14

cdr3_nt: TGTGCCAGCAGCTTAATGGGAGGGGCATCCGGGGAGCTGTTTTTT
cdr3_aa: CASSLMGGASGELFF
d_call: TRBD2
clone_size: -
j_call: TRBJ2-2
v_call: TRBV7-2

cdr3_nt: TGTGCCAGCAGTTTATCTAGCGGGGGGGCCTACGAGCAGTACTTC
cdr3_aa: CASSLSSGGAYEQYF
d_call: TRBD2
clone_size: -
j_call: TRBJ2-7
v_call: TRBV27

cdr3_nt: TGTGCCAGCAGTCACGGAGGAACCTTCCCCCTCCACTTT
cdr3_aa: CASSHGGTFPLHF
d_call: -
clone_size: -
j_call: TRBJ1-6
v_call: TRBV6-6

cdr3_nt: TGCGCCAGCAGCGAACCGACGAACACCGGGGAGCTGTTTTTT
cdr3_aa: CASSEPTNTGELFF
d_call: -
clone_size: -
j_call: TRBJ2-2
v_call: TRBV5-1

cdr3_nt: TGTGCCAGCAGCCAAGATCATGGCCTCGGAGGGTATGGCTACACCTTC
cdr3_aa: CASSQDHGLGGYGYTF
d_call: -
clone_size: -
j_call: TRBJ1-2
v_call: TRBV14

cdr3_nt: TGCGCCAGCAGCCAGGGTACCACGGGGTGGGGCACAGATACGCAGTATTTT
cdr3_aa: CASSQGTTGWGTDTQYF
d_call: -
clone_size: -
j_call: TRBJ2-3
v_call: TRBV4-3

cdr3_nt: TGCAGTGCAACCGGGGGGGGCGGCTACACCTTC
cdr3_aa: CSATGGGGYTF
d_call: -
clone_size: once
j_call: TRBJ1-2
v_call: TRBV20-1

cdr3_nt: TGTGCCAGCAGCTTAATTGCGGAAACCGGGGAGCTGTTTTTT
cdr3_aa: CASSLIAETGELFF
d_call: -
clone_size: -
j_call: TRBJ2-2
v_call: TRBV7-2

cdr3_nt: TGCGCCAGCAACCTAGCTCCCGCAGATACGCAGTATTTT
cdr3_aa: CASNLAPADTQYF
d_call: -
clone_size: -
j_call: TRBJ2-3
v_call: TRBV10-2

cdr3_nt: TGTGCCAGCAGCTCCCCCGCGCAGTTCCAAGAGACCCAGTACTTC
cdr3_aa: CASSSPAQFQETQYF
d_call: -
clone_size: -
j_call: TRBJ2-5
v_call: TRBV7-9

cdr3_nt: TGCGCCAGCAGCCAAGATCCAGGGGAGAACACTGAAGCTTTCTTT
cdr3_aa: CASSQDPGENTEAFF
d_call: -
clone_size: -
j_call: TRBJ1-1
v_call: TRBV4-1

cdr3_nt: TGTGCCAGCAGTTTAGTGACAGGGGGCCTCGGTGGTGGCTACACCTTC
cdr3_aa: CASSLVTGGLGGGYTF
d_call: TRBD1
clone_size: -
j_call: TRBJ1-2
v_call: TRBV28

cdr3_nt: TGTGCCAGCAGCCCCGTCAGGGGGCGGGTCACTGAAGCTTTCTTT
cdr3_aa: CASSPVRGRVTEAFF
d_call: TRBD1
clone_size: -
j_call: TRBJ1-1
v_call: TRBV7-9

cdr3_nt: TGCGCCAGCAGCCCTGGACAGGGCCCCTTGCCCTACGAGCAGTACTTC
cdr3_aa: CASSPGQGPLPYEQYF
d_call: TRBD1
clone_size: few
j_call: TRBJ2-7
v_call: TRBV4-1

cdr3_nt: TGTGCCAGCAGCCCTCTGGGGGGGAATGGCATTCAGTACTTC
cdr3_aa: CASSPLGGNGIQYF
d_call: TRBD2
clone_size: -
j_call: TRBJ2-4
v_call: TRBV5-4

cdr3_nt: TGTGCCAGCAGCTTAGAAGCAGGTTATGAGCAGTTCTTC
cdr3_aa: CASSLEAGYEQFF
d_call: -
clone_size: -
j_call: TRBJ2-1
v_call: TRBV7-9

cdr3_nt: TGTGCCAGCAGACAGGGTCAAGAGACCCAGTACTTC
cdr3_aa: CASRQGQETQYF
d_call: -
clone_size: -
j_call: TRBJ2-5
v_call: TRBV6-1

cdr3_nt: TGTGCCATCAGTCTTGGACAGGAGGCTTATGAAGCTTTCTTT
cdr3_aa: CAISLGQEAYEAFF
d_call: TRBD1
clone_size: -
j_call: TRBJ1-1
v_call: TRBV10-3

cdr3_nt: TGTGCCAGCAGCTTAGAAGTTAGGGCGGGACCCCACGGCACAGATACGCAGTATTTT
cdr3_aa: CASSLEVRAGPHGTDTQYF
d_call: -
clone_size: -
j_call: TRBJ2-3
v_call: TRBV7-2

cdr3_nt: TGTGCCAGCAGCTTAGATGGAATCGGGGAGCTGTTTTTT
cdr3_aa: CASSLDGIGELFF
d_call: -
clone_size: -
j_call: TRBJ2-2
v_call: TRBV11-3

cdr3_nt: TGCGCCAGCAGCCAAGATAGGGAGGCCTACAATGAGCAGTTCTTC
cdr3_aa: CASSQDREAYNEQFF
d_call: -
clone_size: once
j_call: TRBJ2-1
v_call: TRBV4-3

cdr3_nt: TGTGCCAGCAGTGAGAACGGGTCGGGCCCCCCCTACGAGCAGTACTTC
cdr3_aa: CASSENGSGPPYEQYF
d_call: -
clone_size: once
j_call: TRBJ2-7
v_call: TRBV6-1

cdr3_nt: TGTGCCAGCAGTTACTGGGGTTCTGGCGAGCAGTACTTC
cdr3_aa: CASSYWGSGEQYF
d_call: -
clone_size: -
j_call: TRBJ2-7
v_call: TRBV6-5

cdr3_nt: TGTGCCAGTAGTATGGTGGAAAACACTGAAGCTTTCTTT
cdr3_aa: CASSMVENTEAFF
d_call: -
clone_size: -
j_call: TRBJ1-1
v_call: TRBV19

cdr3_nt: TGTGCCAGCACCCATGAGCGATACAATGAGCAGTTCTTC
cdr3_aa: CASTHERYNEQFF
d_call: -
clone_size: -
j_call: TRBJ2-1
v_call: TRBV5-8

cdr3_nt: TGTGCCAGCAGGGCAAAACGGGGGGGCAACGAGCAGTACTTC
cdr3_aa: CASRAKRGGNEQYF
d_call: TRBD2
clone_size: -
j_call: TRBJ2-7
v_call: TRBV6-5

cdr3_nt: TGTGCCAGCAGCCGGGACAGGGGGGGTGGCTACACCTTC
cdr3_aa: CASSRDRGGGYTF
d_call: TRBD1
clone_size: -
j_call: TRBJ1-2
v_call: TRBV5-4

cdr3_nt: TGTGCCAGCAGTTTAGAAGGGGCCAATCAGCCCCAGCATTTT
cdr3_aa: CASSLEGANQPQHF
d_call: -
clone_size: -
j_call: TRBJ1-5
v_call: TRBV27

cdr3_nt: TGTGCCAGCAGCTTGGCCAACTTAGCAACAGAGACCCAGTACTTC
cdr3_aa: CASSLANLATETQYF
d_call: -
clone_size: -
j_call: TRBJ2-5
v_call: TRBV5-4

cdr3_nt: TGTGCCAGCAGGGTGACAGGGAACATGAACACTGAAGCTTTCTTT
cdr3_aa: CASRVTGNMNTEAFF
d_call: TRBD1
clone_size: once
j_call: TRBJ1-1
v_call: TRBV27

cdr3_nt: TGTGCCAGCAGGGAGGGTAGGGCTTCGTCCTATGGCTACACCTTC
cdr3_aa: CASREGRASSYGYTF
d_call: -
clone_size: -
j_call: TRBJ1-2
v_call: TRBV2

cdr3_nt: TGTGCCAGCAGACTCCGCCAGGGGCAGAATGAAAAACTGTTTTTT
cdr3_aa: CASRLRQGQNEKLFF
d_call: -
clone_size: -
j_call: TRBJ1-4
v_call: TRBV6-5

cdr3_nt: TGTGCCAGCAGCCCTTCAGCGGAGACCCAGTACTTC
cdr3_aa: CASSPSAETQYF
d_call: -
clone_size: -
j_call: TRBJ2-5
v_call: TRBV7-9

cdr3_nt: TGTGCCAGCGTGGTACAGGGAGAAGGCCAAGAGACCCAGTACTTC
cdr3_aa: CASVVQGEGQETQYF
d_call: -
clone_size: few
j_call: TRBJ2-5
v_call: TRBV2

cdr3_nt: TGTGCCAGCAGCCCCGACAGGAAATATGGCTACACCTTC
cdr3_aa: CASSPDRKYGYTF
d_call: -
clone_size: -
j_call: TRBJ1-2
v_call: TRBV27

cdr3_nt: TGTGCCAGCAGGTCCGGGACGGCCTTGACTTTGTTCTATGGCTACACCTTC
cdr3_aa: CASRSGTALTLFYGYTF
d_call: -
clone_size: -
j_call: TRBJ1-2
v_call: TRBV28